The 17 T cell receptor beta chains below were found in one sample sequenced in a study of blood T cells in healthy people across ages. Using a J-beta primer mix together with a sample-barcoded 5' primer, a second PCR was run for about 7 to 12 cycles. A single record per CDR3 protein comes from TCRdb applying MiXCR to the 5' RACE reads. Among around 690,000 distinct CDR3 sequences listed, under 65% were seen once. The specimen was blood. The receptor source for this set is a man in his 60s in good health.

This clonotype occurred once. The chain couples TRBV20-1 to TRBJ2-1; 8 bases align to TRBD1. The CDR3 covers 14 residues. J lost 8 bases, V lost 6 bases, and 12 bases had no gene match. Per germline, CDR1 DFQATT and CDR2 SNEGSKA (reference sequence). Here the CDR3 reads CSAADDRGGDEQFF. The CDR3 coding sequence is TGCAGTGCCGCCGATGACAGGGGAGGCGATGAGCAGTTCTTC.

This chain joins TRBV20-1 and TRBJ1-1, with D perhaps TRBD1 (6 bases). Germline-derived CDR1 and CDR2 are DFQATT and SNEGSKA (reference sequence). CDR3 length equals 14 residues. Trimming removed 0 bases at V and 7 bases at J, with 15 bases between. The CDR3: CSARDAQGGGEAFF. In DNA, the CDR3 is TGCAGTGCTAGAGATGCACAGGGCGGAGGTGAAGCTTTCTTT.

J is TRBJ2-3 and V is TRBV12-3 or TRBV12-4; D not certain. Trimming took off 5 bases at V and 4 bases at J, with 7 bases between the two ends. The CDR3 is 12 residues long. The DNA for the CDR3 is TGTGCCAGCAGTGCTGACGCAGATACGCAGTATTTT. Protein product: CASSADADTQYF.

The J gene is TRBJ1-2, the V gene TRBV14, with 7 bases identical to TRBD1. CDR1 and CDR2 from the germline V gene are SGHDN and FVKESK. The CDR3 covers 14 residues. The J segment lost 2 bases and the V segment lost 5 bases, leaving 5 bases of the junction unmatched. CDR3 in DNA: TGTGCCAGCAGCTGGGGGACAGAGAACTATGGCTACACCTTC. Protein sequence: CASSWGTENYGYTF.

The rearrangement joins TRBV20-1 to TRBJ2-3; the D is unclear. The CDR3 spans 13 residues. V was shortened by 3 bases and J by 3 bases, with 10 bases between the two germline ends. Germline lookup yields CDR1 DFQATT and CDR2 SNEGSKA (reference sequence). CDR3 nucleotide sequence: TGCAGTGCTAGGGCGACGGTAACAGATACGCAGTATTTT. Translation gives CSARATVTDTQYF.

The chain has TRBV6-5 and TRBJ2-6; D may be TRBD1 (5 bases). This CDR3 has 17 amino acids. V gave up 4 bases and J gave up 2 bases, with 15 bases separating them. Germline values: CDR1 MNHEY, CDR2 SVGAGI. In nucleotides, the CDR3 is TGTGCCAGCAGTTCCCTCCGCAGGGATCCTGGGGCCAACGTCCTGACTTTC. Translating it yields CASSSLRRDPGANVLTF.

In its sample, this clonotype was seen a few times. The genes are TRBV29-1 and TRBJ2-7; D gene uncertain. Trimming left V 7 bases short and J 3 bases short, with 13 bases between. The CDR3 consists of 12 residues. The germline gives CDR1 SQVTM, CDR2 ANQGSEA. The CDR3 DNA reads as TGCAGCGGCAATCTGGGGTACTACGAGCAGTACTTC. It yields the protein CSGNLGYYEQYF.

The CDR3 is CSARPDRGETQYF. CDR3 bases: TGCAGTGCTAGACCCGACAGGGGAGAGACCCAGTACTTC. The chain links TRBV20-1 to TRBJ2-5; 8 nucleotides align to TRBD1. Trimming cost V 2 bases and J 4 bases; bases outside gene matches: 3. Germline lookup yields CDR1 DFQATT and CDR2 SNEGSKA (reference sequence). The length of the CDR3 is 13 residues.

This clonotype was recorded a few times. J is TRBJ2-5 and V is TRBV27; D remains unclear. Germline V gives CDR1 MNHEY, CDR2 SMNVEV (reference sequence). The CDR3 consists of 14 residues. V was clipped by 9 bases and J by 4 bases, with 18 bases between them. The DNA of the CDR3 is TGTGCCAGTAAGTCGTCGACGCAAAGAGAGACCCAGTACTTC. Translating gives CASKSSTQRETQYF.

This chain links TRBV18 with TRBJ1-1; 9 nucleotides align to TRBD1. Germline CDR1 is KGHSH and CDR2 is LQKENI. The CDR3 contains 12 residues. Losses at the gene ends were 8 bases for V and 7 bases for J; bases not matched to a gene: 5. The CDR3 DNA reads as TGTGCCAGCGCAACGGGACAGGGTGAAGCTTTCTTT. Its translation is CASATGQGEAFF. Full variable domain (missing parts from reference TRBV18 and TRBJ1-1): NAGVMQNPRHLVRRRGQEARLRCSPMKGHSHVYWYRQLPEEGLKFMVYLQKENIIDESGMPKERFSAEFPKEGPSILRIQQVVRGDSAAYFCASATGQGEAFFGQGTRLTVV.

The sample holds one count of this clonotype. The chain is built from TRBV6-4 and TRBJ2-1; 8 positions agree with TRBD2. V shed 8 bases, J shed 6 bases, and the junction held 9 bases outside the gene matches. Germline CDR1 is MRHNA and CDR2 is SNTAGT. The CDR3 loop spans 14 amino acids. Here the CDR3 reads CASSPGGVSNEQFF. The CDR3 bases are TGTGCCAGCTCCCCCGGGGGGGTTTCCAATGAGCAGTTCTTC.

V is TRBV5-1 and J is TRBJ1-1; D is unresolved. V was cut by 0 bases and J by 1 base, with 13 bases left in between. Germline CDR1 and CDR2: SGHRS and YFSETQ. The CDR3 spans 16 residues. The CDR3 DNA follows: TGCGCCAGCAGCTTGGTATTGGCCTCGGGGAACACTGAAGCTTTCTTT. Translation gives CASSLVLASGNTEAFF.

The chain joins TRBV7-2 to TRBJ1-2; 8 nucleotides line up with TRBD1. The V gene end was trimmed by 2 bases and the J gene end by 4 bases; junction bases not matched to a gene: 6. The V gene's germline CDR1 is SGHTA and CDR2 FQGNSA. The CDR3 is made up of 15 amino acids. CDR3 in DNA: TGTGCCAGCAGCTTATGGACCACAGGGGGCTATGGCTACACCTTC. Its protein product is CASSLWTTGGYGYTF.

J is TRBJ2-7 and V is TRBV9; TRBD1 matches at 8 bases. This CDR3 spans 16 amino acids. The J segment lost 0 bases and the V segment lost 4 bases, leaving 9 bases of the junction unmatched. Germline assignment: CDR1 SGDLS and CDR2 YYNGEE. CDR3 residues: CASSPGQGSGSYEQYF. The CDR3 region has the DNA TGTGCCAGCAGCCCCGGACAGGGTTCGGGCTCCTACGAGCAGTACTTC.

This clonotype showed up just once. The chain is built from TRBV5-6 and TRBJ2-5; TRBD1 agrees at 9 bases. The J call may not be correct, given that the DNA end is closer to TRBJ2-1. The CDR3 has 16 residues. Germline V gene sequence: CDR1 SGHDT, CDR2 YYEEEE. The DNA of the CDR3 is TGTGCCAGCAGCCGACAGGGGGGCCCCATCCAAGAGACCCAGTTCTTC. Amino acid sequence: CASSRQGGPIQETQFF.

V is TRBV7-2 and J is TRBJ2-7, with 14 positions matching TRBD2. Trimming took 0 bases from V and 3 from J; bases not matched to a gene: 1. CDR1 SGHTA and CDR2 FQGNSA come from the germline V gene. CDR3 size: 16 residues. The CDR3 DNA follows: TGTGCCAGCAGCTTAGCCGGACTAGCGGGGGGCTACGAGCAGTACTTC. Translating gives CASSLAGLAGGYEQYF.

V and J are TRBV29-1 and TRBJ2-1, with D hard to call. The V and J ends lost 4 bases and 6 bases respectively, with 10 bases between them. The CDR3 spans 12 residues. Germline V CDR1 and CDR2: SQVTM, ANQGSEA. The CDR3, as DNA: TGCAGCGTTGCCCCACAAGTCAATGAGCAGTTCTTC. Translated, it gives CSVAPQVNEQFF.